Each of the 26 T cell receptor beta chains below was sequenced from the same sample in a study of cytomegalovirus exposure and HLA in healthy donors. PCR employed 60 Vbeta and 13 Jbeta primers. The repertoire was sequenced with immunoSEQ multiplex PCR; TCRdb's copy has only in-frame clones and lacks some. The table records 150,000 to 200,000 clones, around 84% of them present only once. The sequencing input was PBMCs. These receptor sequences come from a woman between 40 and 50 years old in good health and CMV-seronegative.

The chain carries TRBV9 and TRBJ2-3, with 8 bases identical to TRBD2. The CDR3 spans 15 residues. Germline CDR1 SGDLS, CDR2 YYNGEE. After removal of 0 bases from V and 5 bases from J, the junction contained 5 bases not matched to a gene. Written as DNA, the CDR3 is TGTGCCAGCAGCGTAGGGACTAGCCGTATAGATACGCAGTATTTT. Translating it yields CASSVGTSRIDTQYF. Together with reference TRBV9 and TRBJ2-3, the CDR3 gives the full variable domain: DSGVTQTPKHLITATGQRVTLRCSPRSGDLSVYWYQQSLDQGLQFLIQYYNGEERAKGNILERFSAQQFPDLHSELNLSSLELGDSALYFCASSVGTSRIDTQYFGPGTRLTVL.

This clone has a handful of counts. The V and J genes are TRBV5-1 and TRBJ1-1, with a weak D call TRBD1 (5 bases). V was pared by 3 bases and J by 8 bases, with 8 bases between. The CDR3 is 11 amino acids. Germline V gene sequence: CDR1 SGHRS, CDR2 YFSETQ. As DNA, the CDR3 is TGCGCCAGCAGCTCCTCAGGGGAAGCTTTCTTT. Translation gives CASSSSGEAFF.

This chain connects TRBV5-1 to TRBJ2-5; 11 bases are a match to TRBD2. This CDR3 is built from 14 residues. Trimming at V came to 4 bases and at J to 4 bases, leaving 3 bases not matched to a gene. CDR1 is SGHRS and CDR2 is YFSETQ in the germline V gene. CDR3 protein: CASSDTSGGETQYF. CDR3 bases: TGCGCCAGCAGCGACACTAGCGGGGGAGAGACCCAGTACTTC. Full variable domain (outside the CDR3, taken from reference TRBV5-1 and TRBJ2-5): KAGVTQTPRYLIKTRGQQVTLSCSPISGHRSVSWYQQTPGQGLQFLFEYFSETQRNKGNFPGRFSGRQFSNSRSEMNVSTLELGDSALYLCASSDTSGGETQYFGPGTRLLVL.

The V call is TRBV19, the J call TRBJ2-3; a weak D match, TRBD1 (6 bases). CDR1 LNHDA and CDR2 SQIVND come from the germline V gene (reference sequence). The CDR3 totals 16 residues. Trimming took 5 bases from V and 2 from J, leaving 17 bases between them. The chain's CDR3 is CASSSPGHRPTDTQYF. For the CDR3, the DNA is TGTGCCAGTAGTTCTCCGGGACACCGACCCACAGATACGCAGTATTTT.

The V gene is TRBV7-9, the J gene TRBJ1-1, with TRBD1 as a possible D gene (5 bases). The V end lost 1 base, the J end lost 11 bases, and 14 bases lay between the germline ends. The germline CDR1 and CDR2 sequences are SEHNR and FQNEAQ (reference sequence). This CDR3 comprises 13 residues. CDR3 bases: TGTGCCAGCAGCTTAGTAAAGCAGGGTAGGGCTTTCTTT. Translated: CASSLVKQGRAFF.

The chain has TRBV5-1 and TRBJ1-6, with D possibly matching TRBD1 (6 bases). CDR3 length: 15 residues. The germline V and J ends were trimmed by 4 bases and 9 bases, with 17 bases remaining between them. Germline V CDR1 and CDR2: SGHRS, YFSETQ. CDR3 sequence reads: CASSPGHSSGSPLHF. As DNA, the CDR3 is TGCGCCAGCAGCCCGGGACACAGCAGTGGTTCACCCCTCCACTTT.

This chain links TRBV5-1 with TRBJ1-6, with a tentative D call TRBD1 (5 bases). Per germline, CDR1 SGHRS and CDR2 YFSETQ. This CDR3 contains 14 residues. Trimming took off 1 base at V and 6 bases at J, with 8 bases between the two ends. CDR3 DNA sequence: TGCGCCAGCAGCTTGACAGGCGTTAATTCACCCCTCCACTTT. This codes for CASSLTGVNSPLHF.

This clone was observed once. V gene TRBV28 combines with J gene TRBJ1-3, with 9 bases lining up with TRBD1. The germline V gene encodes CDR1 MDHEN and CDR2 SYDVKM. The CDR3 contains 16 residues. With V trimmed by 5 bases and J by 6 bases, 11 bases remained unmatched. CDR3 DNA: TGTGCCAGCAGTCCCGGGACAGGGAATAGACTAAACACCATATATTTT. It translates to CASSPGTGNRLNTIYF. The complete variable domain, with remaining parts taken from reference TRBV28 and TRBJ1-3, reads DVKVTQSSRYLVKRTGEKVFLECVQDMDHENMFWYRQDPGLGLRLIYFSYDVKMKEKGDIPEGYSVSREKKERFSLILESASTNQTSMYLCASSPGTGNRLNTIYFGEGSWLTVV.

The chain uses TRBV5-1 and TRBJ2-5, with 9 nucleotides matching TRBD2. CDR1 and CDR2 from the germline V gene are SGHRS and YFSETQ. V gave up 4 bases and J gave up 3 bases; unmatched junction bases: 1. This CDR3 is built from 13 residues. CDR3: CASSLAGKETQYF. The CDR3 nucleotides are TGCGCCAGCAGCCTAGCGGGGAAAGAGACCCAGTACTTC.

As concerns this clone: An end of the junction differs from the germline gene, which may be a read error. The chain uses TRBV4-1 and TRBJ1-2; D is ambiguous. The CDR3 is 16 residues long. CDR1 MGHRA and CDR2 YSYEKL come from the germline V gene. CDR3 sequence: CASSQEYEGGGYGYTF. The CDR3 nucleotides read TGTGCCAGCAGCCAAGAATACGAAGGCGGTGGCTATGGCTACACCTTC.

The rearrangement links TRBV5-1 to TRBJ2-3, with D perhaps TRBD2 (6 bases). Trimming left V 3 bases short and J 3 bases short, with 8 bases between. The CDR3 is 13 amino acids. Germline assignment: CDR1 SGHRS and CDR2 YFSETQ. In DNA form, the CDR3 reads TGCGCCAGCAGCTCCCTAGCGACAGATACGCAGTATTTT. It is translated as CASSSLATDTQYF.

The rearrangement links TRBV7-2 to TRBJ1-1; 7 nucleotides line up with TRBD1. The CDR3 sequence is 14 residues long. V shed 5 bases, J shed 1 base, and the junction held 4 bases outside the gene matches. Germline lookup yields CDR1 SGHTA and CDR2 FQGNSA. The CDR3 sequence: CASSPRQGNTEAFF. DNA of the CDR3: TGTGCCAGCAGCCCAAGACAGGGGAACACTGAAGCTTTCTTT.

The chain links TRBV4-1 to TRBJ1-3; no clear D. Looked up from germline, CDR1 is MGHRA and CDR2 is YSYEKL. Between the trimmed V and J ends, which lost 1 base and 1 base, there was a span of 20 bases. The CDR3 has 19 residues. CDR3 amino acids: CASSQGFRTPRGSGNTIYF. The CDR3 DNA follows: TGCGCCAGCAGCCAAGGCTTCCGGACGCCCCGAGGGTCTGGAAACACCATATATTTT.

The gene calls are TRBV10-3 and TRBJ1-2; 8 nucleotides line up with TRBD1. CDR1 and CDR2 from the germline V gene are ENHRY and SYGVKD. The trim removed 10 bases at V and 4 bases at J, leaving 5 bases unmatched. This CDR3 is 12 amino acids long. The CDR3 loop reads CATWTGFYGYTF. CDR3 bases: TGTGCCACCTGGACAGGGTTCTATGGCTACACCTTC.

The chain links TRBV5-1 to TRBJ2-2; D possibly matches TRBD1 or TRBD2 (5 bases each). CDR3 length equals 15 residues. V was shortened by 4 bases and J by 6 bases, with 16 bases between the two germline ends. Germline values: CDR1 SGHRS, CDR2 YFSETQ. CDR3 nucleotides: TGCGCCAGCAGCATGGGACGGAGAACTCCCGGGGAGCTGTTTTTT. Translating gives CASSMGRRTPGELFF.

The chain couples TRBV14 to TRBJ2-1; TRBD1 matches at 9 bases. The V gene end was trimmed by 4 bases and the J gene end by 5 bases; junction bases not matched to a gene: 6. The CDR3 runs 15 residues. CDR1 SGHDN and CDR2 FVKESK come from the germline V gene. CDR3 region: CASSRNRGQNNEQFF. CDR3 bases: TGTGCCAGCAGCCGAAACAGGGGGCAAAACAATGAGCAGTTCTTC.

The chain uses TRBV5-4 and TRBJ2-5; the match to TRBD2 covers 8 bases. V dropped 4 bases and J dropped 2; count of bases not matched to a gene: 7. This CDR3 is 15 amino acids long. CDR1 is SGHNT, CDR2 YYREEE, per germline (reference sequence). CDR3 nucleotides: TGTGCCAGCAGCATCGGGGGGGCGGGACAAGAGACCCAGTACTTC. Encoded protein: CASSIGGAGQETQYF.

V usage is TRBV27 and J usage is TRBJ2-3; 9 nucleotides match TRBD1. Germline V lookup: CDR1 MNHEY, CDR2 SMNVEV (reference sequence). The CDR3 extends over 15 amino acids. The ends lost 7 bases at V and 1 base at J; junction bases unmatched: 6. The CDR3 sequence: CASTTGGIRTDTQYF. As DNA, the CDR3 is TGTGCCAGCACAACAGGGGGCATCCGCACAGATACGCAGTATTTT.

This sequence joins TRBV6-6 and TRBJ1-5; a weak D match, TRBD1 (6 bases). This CDR3 has 15 amino acids. Germline-derived CDR1 and CDR2 are MNHNY and SVGAGI (reference sequence). V was trimmed by 2 bases and J by 2 bases, leaving 10 bases between them. The CDR3, as DNA: TGTGCCAGCAGTTACGGACAGAGCCGCAATCAGCCCCAGCATTTT. Its translation is CASSYGQSRNQPQHF.

The CDR3 region has the DNA TGCAGCGGAAATACAGGGCCTGGAAACACCATATATTTT. It translates to CSGNTGPGNTIYF. The chain carries TRBV29-1 and TRBJ1-3, with TRBD1 as a possible D gene (6 bases). Germline V lookup: CDR1 SQVTM, CDR2 ANQGSEA. V gave up 7 bases and J gave up 2 bases, with 12 bases separating them. The CDR3 loop spans 13 amino acids.

CDR3 amino acids: CASSLVWANPTDTQYF. The CDR3 nucleotides read TGTGCCAGCAGCTTAGTATGGGCGAACCCTACAGATACGCAGTATTTT. The V and J genes are TRBV7-6 and TRBJ2-3, with unresolved D. CDR1 is SGHVS and CDR2 is FNYEAQ in the germline V gene. V was cut by 1 base and J by 3 bases, with 14 bases left in between. The CDR3 is 16 amino acids.

CDR3 protein: CASSPTGRAKNIQYF. In DNA, the CDR3 is TGTGCCAGCAGCCCAACGGGGAGAGCCAAAAACATTCAGTACTTC. This chain connects TRBV13 to TRBJ2-4; tentatively, D is TRBD2 (5 bases). The V gene's germline CDR1 is PRHDT and CDR2 FYEKMQ (reference sequence). The CDR3 contains 15 residues. V shed 5 bases and J shed 0 bases, with 11 bases lying between them.

The V and J genes are TRBV5-1 and TRBJ1-4; D ambiguous. The CDR3 runs to 17 residues. Trimming shortened V by 0 bases and J by 1 base, and 13 bases separated the two germline ends. The germline CDR1 and CDR2 sequences are SGHRS and YFSETQ. The CDR3 loop reads CASSLGALGGTNEKLFF. Here the CDR3 DNA reads TGCGCCAGCAGCTTGGGGGCGTTAGGAGGAACTAATGAAAAACTGTTTTTT.

The V call is TRBV19, the J call TRBJ1-6; 9 bases map to TRBD1. Germline V gene data show CDR1 as LNHDA and CDR2 as SQIVND (reference sequence). The length of the CDR3 is 14 residues. The ends lost 9 bases at V and 8 bases at J; junction bases unmatched: 8. The CDR3 spells CASRDRVIYSPLHF. As DNA, the CDR3 is TGTGCCAGCAGGGACAGGGTCATTTATTCACCCCTCCACTTT.

The gene calls are TRBV27 and TRBJ2-1; TRBD1 is a possible D gene (5 bases). Trimming took 7 bases from V and 3 from J, leaving 16 bases between them. The germline CDR1 and CDR2 sequences are MNHEY and SMNVEV (reference sequence). The CDR3 covers 15 residues. The CDR3 bases are TGTGCCAGCACGCCCTTGCAGGGTTACTACAATGAGCAGTTCTTC. Translated: CASTPLQGYYNEQFF.

The chain uses TRBV4-1 and TRBJ2-3; TRBD2 matches at 14 bases. CDR1 and CDR2 (germline): MGHRA, YSYEKL. Trimming cost V 0 bases and J 6 bases; bases outside gene matches: 8. The CDR3 contains 18 residues. As DNA, the CDR3 is TGCGCCAGCAGCCAAGATCCGAGACTAGCGGGGGGGTCGGATACGCAGTATTTT. Translation gives CASSQDPRLAGGSDTQYF.